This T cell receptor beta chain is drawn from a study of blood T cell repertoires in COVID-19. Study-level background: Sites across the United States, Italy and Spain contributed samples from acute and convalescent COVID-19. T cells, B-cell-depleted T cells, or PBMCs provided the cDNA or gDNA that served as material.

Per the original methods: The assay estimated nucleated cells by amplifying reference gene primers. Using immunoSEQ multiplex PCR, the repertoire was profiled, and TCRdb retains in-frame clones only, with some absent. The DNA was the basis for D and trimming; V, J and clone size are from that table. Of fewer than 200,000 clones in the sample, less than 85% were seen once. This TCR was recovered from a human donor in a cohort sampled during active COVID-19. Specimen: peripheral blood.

The chain's CDR3 is CASSPPGGGAFKETQYF. The CDR3 nucleotides are TGTGCCAGCTCACCACCGGGCGGGGGGGCGTTTAAAGAGACCCAGTACTTC. The J gene is TRBJ2-5, the V gene TRBV18, with TRBD2 matching over 9 bases. CDR3 length: 17 amino acids. The J segment lost 3 bases and the V segment lost 0 bases, leaving 8 bases of the junction unmatched. Per germline, CDR1 KGHSH and CDR2 LQKENI. The full variable domain, rest sourced from reference TRBV18 and TRBJ2-5, is NAGVMQNPRHLVRRRGQEARLRCSPMKGHSHVYWYRQLPEEGLKFMVYLQKENIIDESGMPKERFSAEFPKEGPSILRIQQVVRGDSAAYFCASSPPGGGAFKETQYFGPGTRLLVL.